The T cell receptor (beta chain) under discussion was sequenced for a study of blood T cell repertoires in COVID-19. At the level of the study: In each case, the material was cDNA or gDNA derived from T cells, B-cell-depleted T cells, or PBMCs.

In the study's own analysis: Amplifying reference gene primers gave estimates of nucleated cell counts. TCRdb's table, derived via immunoSEQ multiplex PCR, lists solely in-frame clones and lacks some. V, J and clone size are those of that table, while D and trimming were read from the DNA. The sample lists fewer than 200,000 clones, under 90% occurring once. The CDR3 loop spans 13 amino acids. Per the germline V gene, CDR1 is SGHRS and CDR2 is YFSETQ. Losses at the gene ends were 4 bases for V and 5 bases for J; bases not matched to a gene: 3. Sequenced: peripheral blood. This TCR was sampled from a woman of 80 years or more with acute or convalescent COVID-19. The chain links TRBV5-1 to TRBJ2-7; 10 nucleotides align to TRBD1. The CDR3 DNA follows: TGCGCCAGCAGCCCGGGACAGGGGAACGAGCAGTACTTC. Amino acids: CASSPGQGNEQYF.